This T cell receptor beta chain came from a study of CD8+ T cells in alopecia areata. RNA, once extracted, was reverse transcribed into cDNA for use as the sequencing template. TCRdb's table, derived via immunoSEQ multiplex PCR, lists solely in-frame clones and lacks some. The repertoire holds 120,000 to 150,000 clones, with 40% to 50% as singletons. The CDR3 covers 16 residues. Trimming cost V 0 bases and J 4 bases, with 14 bases left between them. Per germline, CDR1 SEHNR and CDR2 FQNEAQ (reference sequence). The rearrangement uses TRBV7-9 and TRBJ2-3; no firm D call. The sequenced sample consisted of CD4+ T cells sorted from blood. This receptor was obtained from a human donor with alopecia areata. The DNA for the CDR3 is TGTGCCAGCAGCTTAGCGTATCAGAGGACGGCAGATACGCAGTATTTT. It translates to CASSLAYQRTADTQYF.